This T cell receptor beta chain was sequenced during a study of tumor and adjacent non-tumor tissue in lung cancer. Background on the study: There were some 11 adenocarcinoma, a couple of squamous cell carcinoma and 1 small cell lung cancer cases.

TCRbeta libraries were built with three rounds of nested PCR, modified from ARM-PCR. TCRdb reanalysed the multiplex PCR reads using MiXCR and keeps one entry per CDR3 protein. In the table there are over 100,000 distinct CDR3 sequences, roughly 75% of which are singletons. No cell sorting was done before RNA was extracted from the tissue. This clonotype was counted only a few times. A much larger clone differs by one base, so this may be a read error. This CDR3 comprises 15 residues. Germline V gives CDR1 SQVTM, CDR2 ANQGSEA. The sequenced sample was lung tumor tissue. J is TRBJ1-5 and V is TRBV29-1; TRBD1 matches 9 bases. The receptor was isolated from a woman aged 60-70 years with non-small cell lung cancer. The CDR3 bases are TGCAGCGTTTCACAGGGGGCGACGGGCAATCAGCCCCAGCAGTTT. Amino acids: CSVSQGATGNQPQQF.